Listed below are T cell receptor beta chains from one sample, sequenced in a study of cytomegalovirus exposure and HLA in healthy donors. Profiling relied on immunoSEQ multiplex PCR, and the TCRdb table lists in-frame clones only, not all of them. The top ten hold 0.94% of the sample, which has 100,000 to 150,000 clones, around 77% seen once. Specimen: PBMCs. Receptors originate from a woman aged 55-70 years in good health and CMV-seronegative. The CDR3 runs from the conserved cysteine through the conserved F or W. The D gene is left open where the match is weak. Not all rows give a size; the values are once, few, many and, for expanded clones, a class.

V gene: TRBV20-1
clone size: NA
J gene: TRBJ2-5
D gene: NA
CDR3 DNA: TGCAGTGCTAGACCGCAAGAGACCCAGTACTTC
CDR3 protein: CSARPQETQYF

V gene: TRBV11-3
clone size: NA
J gene: TRBJ2-7
D gene: NA
CDR3 DNA: TGTGCCAGCAGCTCCGTACAGAAACCCTACGAGCAGTACTTC
CDR3 protein: CASSSVQKPYEQYF

V gene: TRBV18
clone size: few
J gene: TRBJ2-5
D gene: TRBD2
CDR3 DNA: TGTGCCAGCTCATCCGGACTAGCTGTACAAGAGACCCAGTACTTC
CDR3 protein: CASSSGLAVQETQYF

V gene: TRBV7-9
clone size: NA
J gene: TRBJ2-2
D gene: NA
CDR3 DNA: TGTGCCAGCAGCTTATCTCGGTTCCCCGGGGAGCTGTTTTTT
CDR3 protein: CASSLSRFPGELFF

V gene: TRBV28
clone size: NA
J gene: TRBJ2-3
D gene: TRBD1
CDR3 DNA: TGTGCCAGCAGTGGGACAGGGGGCGACGATACGCAGTATTTT
CDR3 protein: CASSGTGGDDTQYF

V gene: TRBV28
clone size: NA
J gene: TRBJ1-2
D gene: NA
CDR3 DNA: TGTTCTTACGGGGGGCCCTCTACATTGGGCTACACCTTC
CDR3 protein: CSYGGPSTLGYTF

V gene: TRBV10-2
clone size: NA
J gene: TRBJ2-7
D gene: TRBD2
CDR3 DNA: TGCGCCAGCAGTGACCCGGGACTACCAACCTACGAGCAGTACTTC
CDR3 protein: CASSDPGLPTYEQYF

V gene: TRBV5-1
clone size: NA
J gene: TRBJ1-1
D gene: NA
CDR3 DNA: TGCGCCAGCGGACCGGGACACATGAACACTGAAGCTTTCTTT
CDR3 protein: CASGPGHMNTEAFF

V gene: TRBV18
clone size: NA
J gene: TRBJ2-7
D gene: TRBD1
CDR3 DNA: TGTGCCAGCTCACTTACCGGGACAGGGATCTACGAGCAGTACTTC
CDR3 protein: CASSLTGTGIYEQYF

V gene: TRBV28
clone size: NA
J gene: TRBJ2-7
D gene: NA
CDR3 DNA: TGTGCCAGCAGCCCGACGACAGTGGTCTACGAGCAGTACTTC
CDR3 protein: CASSPTTVVYEQYF

V gene: TRBV5-4
clone size: NA
J gene: TRBJ2-1
D gene: TRBD2
CDR3 DNA: TGTGCCAGCAGCCGGCTAAATTCGGCGGGAGGACTAAATGAGCAATTCTTC
CDR3 protein: CASSRLNSAGGLNEQFF

V gene: TRBV28
clone size: NA
J gene: TRBJ1-4
D gene: NA
CDR3 DNA: TGTGCCAGCAGCGAGGAGTTTGAGGAAAAACTGTTTTTT
CDR3 protein: CASSEEFEEKLFF

V gene: TRBV5-4
clone size: NA
J gene: TRBJ2-5
D gene: TRBD2
CDR3 DNA: TGTGCCAGCCAGCTAGGGACTAGCGGGCGGGAGACCCAGTACTTC
CDR3 protein: CASQLGTSGRETQYF

V gene: TRBV28
clone size: NA
J gene: TRBJ1-1
D gene: TRBD1
CDR3 DNA: TGTGCCAGCAGCCCCCGGACAGGCCCTGCTTTCTTT
CDR3 protein: CASSPRTGPAFF

V gene: TRBV30
clone size: NA
J gene: TRBJ1-1
D gene: NA
CDR3 DNA: TGTGCCTGGGTGAGCGGGGCGAGAAAAACTGAAGCTTTCTTT
CDR3 protein: CAWVSGARKTEAFF

V gene: TRBV11-3
clone size: NA
J gene: TRBJ2-1
D gene: TRBD1
CDR3 DNA: TGTGCCAGCAGCTTAGGACAGGGCGATGAGCAGTTCTTC
CDR3 protein: CASSLGQGDEQFF

V gene: TRBV7-3
clone size: NA
J gene: TRBJ2-7
D gene: TRBD1
CDR3 DNA: TGTGCCAGCAGCCTCGACAGGGCTGGCGAGCAGTACTTC
CDR3 protein: CASSLDRAGEQYF

V gene: TRBV28
clone size: NA
J gene: TRBJ1-4
D gene: TRBD1
CDR3 DNA: TGTGCCAGCAGTTTATTGACAGGGCGGGGCGAAAAACTGTTTTTT
CDR3 protein: CASSLLTGRGEKLFF

V gene: TRBV5-1
clone size: NA
J gene: TRBJ2-6
D gene: TRBD1
CDR3 DNA: TGCGCCAGCTGGGGACAGACAATCTCTGGGGCCAACGTCCTGACTTTC
CDR3 protein: CASWGQTISGANVLTF

V gene: TRBV15
clone size: NA
J gene: TRBJ2-5
D gene: TRBD2
CDR3 DNA: TGTGCCACCAGCAGAGGGGGGGGGACCCAGTACTTC
CDR3 protein: CATSRGGGTQYF

V gene: TRBV5-1
clone size: NA
J gene: TRBJ2-2
D gene: NA
CDR3 DNA: TGCGCCAGCAGCCCTCGGACAGCGAACACCGGAGAGCTGTTTTTT
CDR3 protein: CASSPRTANTGELFF

V gene: TRBV5-4
clone size: NA
J gene: TRBJ2-1
D gene: TRBD2
CDR3 DNA: TGTGCCAGCAGCTTGGCCCTAGCGGGAGTACGAGGCAATGAGCAGTTCTTC
CDR3 protein: CASSLALAGVRGNEQFF

V gene: TRBV6-1
clone size: NA
J gene: TRBJ2-1
D gene: NA
CDR3 DNA: TGTGCCAGCATCTTAGATGAGCAGTTCTTC
CDR3 protein: CASILDEQFF

V gene: TRBV10-3
clone size: NA
J gene: TRBJ2-7
D gene: TRBD1
CDR3 DNA: TGTGCCATCAGTCCGGGACAGGCGGGAGAGCAGTACTTC
CDR3 protein: CAISPGQAGEQYF

V gene: TRBV6-5
clone size: NA
J gene: TRBJ1-1
D gene: NA
CDR3 DNA: TGTGCCAGCATCCGTTCAGGAAAGGTCACTGAAGCTTTCTTT
CDR3 protein: CASIRSGKVTEAFF

V gene: TRBV4-2
clone size: NA
J gene: TRBJ2-1
D gene: NA
CDR3 DNA: TGTGCCAGCAGCCAACAAGACAGGCTGACCTACAATGAGCAGTTCTTC
CDR3 protein: CASSQQDRLTYNEQFF

V gene: TRBV7-3
clone size: NA
J gene: TRBJ1-6
D gene: NA
CDR3 DNA: TGTGCCAGCAGCTTTGGAGTCTATAATTCACCCCTCCACTTT
CDR3 protein: CASSFGVYNSPLHF

V gene: TRBV2
clone size: NA
J gene: TRBJ1-5
D gene: NA
CDR3 DNA: TGTGCCAGCAGTGAAAATCGAGTCCAGCATTTT
CDR3 protein: CASSENRVQHF

V gene: TRBV30
clone size: NA
J gene: TRBJ1-3
D gene: TRBD1
CDR3 DNA: TGTGCCTGGAGGACAGGGGCTGGAAACACCATATATTTT
CDR3 protein: CAWRTGAGNTIYF

V gene: TRBV30
clone size: NA
J gene: TRBJ1-2
D gene: NA
CDR3 DNA: TGTGCCTGGAGAGCCTCCAGGGTCTATGGCTACACCTTC
CDR3 protein: CAWRASRVYGYTF

V gene: TRBV21-1
clone size: NA
J gene: TRBJ1-1
D gene: NA
CDR3 DNA: TGTGCCAGCCCCCTAAGTGGCCACGGGTTCTTT
CDR3 protein: CASPLSGHGFF

V gene: TRBV19
clone size: NA
J gene: TRBJ2-1
D gene: TRBD2
CDR3 DNA: TGTGCCAGTAGTATAGATGCGGGGGGGCCTAATGAGCAGTTCTTC
CDR3 protein: CASSIDAGGPNEQFF

V gene: TRBV19
clone size: NA
J gene: TRBJ1-4
D gene: TRBD1
CDR3 DNA: TGTGCCAGTAGGGGGACAGCACGGGAAAAACTGTTTTTT
CDR3 protein: CASRGTAREKLFF

V gene: TRBV6-5
clone size: NA
J gene: TRBJ1-4
D gene: NA
CDR3 DNA: TGTGCCAGCAGTATTGGGGGCGGAAAACTGTTTTTT
CDR3 protein: CASSIGGGKLFF

V gene: TRBV19
clone size: NA
J gene: TRBJ1-6
D gene: NA
CDR3 DNA: TGTGCCAGTAGTATGACCTCAGGGGACTATAATTCACCCCTCCACTTT
CDR3 protein: CASSMTSGDYNSPLHF

V gene: TRBV6-1
clone size: NA
J gene: TRBJ1-1
D gene: NA
CDR3 DNA: TGTGCCAGCGCGGTACTGGGGACACTGAACACTGAAGCTTTCTTT
CDR3 protein: CASAVLGTLNTEAFF

V gene: TRBV27
clone size: NA
J gene: TRBJ2-6
D gene: NA
CDR3 DNA: TGTGCCAGCAGTCCCCACCTCCGCGGGTCTCGGGCCAACGTCCTGACTTTC
CDR3 protein: CASSPHLRGSRANVLTF

V gene: TRBV7-3
clone size: NA
J gene: TRBJ2-5
D gene: TRBD1
CDR3 DNA: TGTGCCAGCAGCTTAACGACAGGGCCGCAAGAGACCCAGTACTTC
CDR3 protein: CASSLTTGPQETQYF

V gene: TRBV5-4
clone size: NA
J gene: TRBJ2-2
D gene: TRBD1
CDR3 DNA: TGTGCCAGCAGCTCTAACAGGGGGTCCACCGGGGAGCTGTTTTTT
CDR3 protein: CASSSNRGSTGELFF

V gene: TRBV4-2
clone size: NA
J gene: TRBJ2-1
D gene: TRBD2
CDR3 DNA: TGTGCCAGCAGCCAAGGATGGCGGGAGAGCTCCTACAATGAGCAGTTCTTC
CDR3 protein: CASSQGWRESSYNEQFF

V gene: TRBV19
clone size: few
J gene: TRBJ2-3
D gene: NA
CDR3 DNA: TGTGCCAGTAGCCCACGACAGTCTAGCACAGATACGCAGTATTTT
CDR3 protein: CASSPRQSSTDTQYF

V gene: TRBV2
clone size: NA
J gene: TRBJ2-7
D gene: NA
CDR3 DNA: TGTGCCGGTACAGACTACTCCTACGAGCAGTACTTC
CDR3 protein: CAGTDYSYEQYF

V gene: TRBV9
clone size: NA
J gene: TRBJ2-3
D gene: TRBD1
CDR3 DNA: TGTGCCAGCAGCGTAGGGGGAAGGGGGCCCACAGATACGCAGTATTTT
CDR3 protein: CASSVGGRGPTDTQYF

V gene: TRBV15
clone size: NA
J gene: TRBJ2-3
D gene: TRBD1
CDR3 DNA: TGTGCCACCAGCAGACCACAACAGGGGTGGAGCACAGATACGCAGTATTTT
CDR3 protein: CATSRPQQGWSTDTQYF

V gene: TRBV7-9
clone size: NA
J gene: TRBJ2-7
D gene: NA
CDR3 DNA: TGTGCCAGCAGCTCCTCCGGCGAGCAGTACTTC
CDR3 protein: CASSSSGEQYF

V gene: TRBV6-1
clone size: NA
J gene: TRBJ2-7
D gene: NA
CDR3 DNA: TGTGCCAGCAGCGACACGTACGAGCAGTACTTC
CDR3 protein: CASSDTYEQYF

V gene: TRBV6-4
clone size: few
J gene: TRBJ1-1
D gene: NA
CDR3 DNA: TGTGCCAGCAGATCGGACTGGAACACTGAAGCTTTCTTT
CDR3 protein: CASRSDWNTEAFF

V gene: TRBV19
clone size: NA
J gene: TRBJ1-5
D gene: NA
CDR3 DNA: TGTGCCAGTAGTATAGACAGGGTCGGCCAGCCCCAGCATTTT
CDR3 protein: CASSIDRVGQPQHF

V gene: TRBV5-1
clone size: NA
J gene: TRBJ2-5
D gene: NA
CDR3 DNA: TGCGCCGCAGCCCGGACTCACCAAGAGACCCAGTACTTC
CDR3 protein: CAAARTHQETQYF

V gene: TRBV7-9
clone size: NA
J gene: TRBJ1-6
D gene: NA
CDR3 DNA: TGTGCTAGCAGCTTAGATTTGGGCGCTGGTTCACCCCTCCACTTT
CDR3 protein: CASSLDLGAGSPLHF

V gene: TRBV2
clone size: NA
J gene: TRBJ1-1
D gene: NA
CDR3 DNA: TGTGCCAGCAACCGCAGGGAGGTCACTGAAGCTTTCTTT
CDR3 protein: CASNRREVTEAFF

V gene: TRBV7-2
clone size: NA
J gene: TRBJ1-1
D gene: TRBD1
CDR3 DNA: TGTGCCAGCACCAGACAGGGGGTAATGAACACTGAAGCTTTCTTT
CDR3 protein: CASTRQGVMNTEAFF

V gene: TRBV11-2
clone size: NA
J gene: TRBJ1-2
D gene: TRBD1
CDR3 DNA: TGTGCCAGCAGCTTAGACAGGGGGTCCCATGGCTACACCTTC
CDR3 protein: CASSLDRGSHGYTF

V gene: TRBV28
clone size: NA
J gene: TRBJ1-1
D gene: NA
CDR3 DNA: TGTGCCAGCAGTTTACCCGGGAACACTGAAGCTTTCTTT
CDR3 protein: CASSLPGNTEAFF

V gene: TRBV15
clone size: NA
J gene: TRBJ1-1
D gene: NA
CDR3 DNA: TGTGCCACCAGCGGCCGGAACACTGAAGCTTTCTTT
CDR3 protein: CATSGRNTEAFF

V gene: TRBV4-2
clone size: NA
J gene: TRBJ2-1
D gene: NA
CDR3 DNA: TGTGCCAGCAGCCAAGAGGCGGGCACGAGGGAGCAGTTCTTC
CDR3 protein: CASSQEAGTREQFF

V gene: TRBV4-1
clone size: NA
J gene: TRBJ1-5
D gene: TRBD1
CDR3 DNA: TGCGCCAGCAGCCTATTCCCGGGACAGAACAATCAGCCCCAGCATTTT
CDR3 protein: CASSLFPGQNNQPQHF

V gene: TRBV5-1
clone size: NA
J gene: TRBJ1-5
D gene: NA
CDR3 DNA: TGCGCCAGCAGTTTGATGACGGGTAGCAATCAGCCCCAGCATTTT
CDR3 protein: CASSLMTGSNQPQHF

V gene: TRBV30
clone size: NA
J gene: TRBJ2-2
D gene: TRBD1
CDR3 DNA: TGTGCCTGGAGTCAGGACAGGGAGAACACCGGGGAGCTGTTTTTT
CDR3 protein: CAWSQDRENTGELFF

V gene: TRBV28
clone size: NA
J gene: TRBJ2-5
D gene: TRBD2
CDR3 DNA: TGTGCCAGCAGTCTGACTAGCGGGGGGACCCAAGAGACCCAGTACTTC
CDR3 protein: CASSLTSGGTQETQYF